This T cell receptor beta chain derives from a study of blood T cell repertoires in COVID-19. V was shortened by 0 bases and J by 5 bases, with 13 bases between the two germline ends. CDR1 MNHEY and CDR2 SMNVEV come from the germline V gene (reference sequence). CDR3 length equals 15 residues. Only in-frame clones appear in the TCRdb table, and some are missing; sequencing was by immunoSEQ multiplex PCR. The table lists around 450,000 clones, 87% of them singletons. Which cohort a participant joined came from the clinical history participants gave. For recovered donors of Cohort 3, there were two negative PCRs, clearance, or symptom resolution.

Sequenced sample: PBMCs or T cells enriched from blood (not recorded which). V gene TRBV27 combines with J gene TRBJ1-1, with D possibly matching TRBD1 (5 bases). This TCR came from a woman aged 18-29 years who had recovered from COVID-19. This CDR3 reads CASSLSGALGTEAFF. CDR3 bases: TGTGCCAGCAGTTTATCAGGGGCGCTCGGTACTGAAGCTTTCTTT.